This T cell receptor (beta chain) derives from a study of blood T cell repertoires in COVID-19. Libraries were prepared by immunoSEQ multiplex PCR; TCRdb keeps only in-frame clonotypes and omits some of them. The sample shows tens of thousands of clones, 84% of them seen only once. Germline CDR1 reads LGHDT; CDR2 reads YNNKEL (reference sequence). The V gene lost 3 bases and the J gene lost 8 bases, with 16 bases spanning the gap. The CDR3 covers 14 residues. The clonotype comes from a man between 50 and 59 years old with acute or convalescent COVID-19. The sequenced sample was peripheral blood. V and J are TRBV3-1 (or the pseudogene TRBV3-2) and TRBJ1-2; a possible D gene is TRBD1 (6 bases). CDR3 in DNA: TGTGCCAGCAGCCACGCAAAGGGGGGGTACGGCTACACCTTC. Its translation is CASSHAKGGYGYTF.